The 21 T cell receptor beta chains listed next were all sequenced from one sample in a study of cytomegalovirus exposure and HLA in healthy donors. Amplification used 60 Vbeta primers and 13 Jbeta primers. The protocol was immunoSEQ multiplex PCR, while the TCRdb copy is restricted to in-frame clones and leaves out a portion. Of roughly 300,000 clones listed, roughly 88% are singletons. Sequenced input: PBMCs. The receptors here all came from a man aged 35 to 55 in good health and CMV-seropositive.

This chain links TRBV30 with TRBJ2-7; tentative D call: TRBD1 (6 bases). Germline assignment: CDR1 GTSNPN and CDR2 SVGIG (reference sequence). The CDR3 is 14 residues long. V was clipped by 3 bases and J by 4 bases, with 16 bases between them. This chain's CDR3 is CAWSAGESPYEQYF. In DNA form, the CDR3 reads TGTGCCTGGAGCGCAGGGGAGAGCCCTTACGAGCAGTACTTC.

The chain is built from TRBV28 and TRBJ1-4, with TRBD1 as a possible D gene (6 bases). CDR1 is MDHEN, CDR2 SYDVKM, per germline. The length of the CDR3 is 15 residues. V was cut by 6 bases and J by 0 bases, with 11 bases left in between. The CDR3 here is CASSRTVATNEKLFF. The DNA of the CDR3 is TGTGCCAGCAGCAGGACAGTTGCAACTAATGAAAAACTGTTTTTT.

Comments on this clone: The same CDR3 also results from other DNA sequences found in this sample. The chain employs TRBV18 and TRBJ2-7; 9 bases fit TRBD1. The V gene end was trimmed by 3 bases and the J gene end by 3 bases; junction bases not matched to a gene: 3. The germline gives CDR1 KGHSH, CDR2 LQKENI. CDR3 size: 14 residues. CDR3 residues: CASSPGQGNYEQYF. The CDR3, as DNA: TGTGCCAGCTCACCGGGACAGGGTAACTACGAGCAGTACTTC.

V usage is TRBV5-1 and J usage is TRBJ2-7; TRBD1 aligns across 11 bases. This CDR3 has 15 residues. V dropped 0 bases and J dropped 4; count of bases not matched to a gene: 3. Germline assignment: CDR1 SGHRS and CDR2 YFSETQ. CDR3 coding DNA: TGCGCCAGCAGCTTGGGGGGGACAGGGGGGTACGAGCAGTACTTC. Encoded protein: CASSLGGTGGYEQYF. Drawing the rest from reference TRBV5-1 and TRBJ2-7, the complete variable domain is KAGVTQTPRYLIKTRGQQVTLSCSPISGHRSVSWYQQTPGQGLQFLFEYFSETQRNKGNFPGRFSGRQFSNSRSEMNVSTLELGDSALYLCASSLGGTGGYEQYFGPGTRLTVT.

The J gene is TRBJ2-3, the V gene TRBV19; TRBD2 is a possible D gene (5 bases). V dropped 5 bases and J dropped 0 bases, with 12 bases sitting between them. CDR1 is LNHDA, CDR2 SQIVND, per germline (reference sequence). CDR3 length: 15 amino acids. CDR3 sequence: CASSPTISSTDTQYF. CDR3 coding DNA: TGTGCCAGTAGTCCGACTATCTCTAGCACAGATACGCAGTATTTT.

The V call is TRBV30, the J call TRBJ2-7; TRBD2 aligns across 10 bases. The CDR3 contains 12 residues. CDR1 is GTSNPN and CDR2 is SVGIG in the germline V gene (reference sequence). The trim removed 8 bases at V and 6 bases at J, leaving 7 bases unmatched. CDR3 region: CAALAGAVEQYF. The CDR3 bases are TGTGCCGCTCTAGCGGGAGCTGTCGAGCAGTACTTC.

V and J are TRBV5-1 and TRBJ2-1; D is possibly TRBD2 (5 bases). The ends were cut back, 0 bases at V and 5 bases at J, with 12 bases in the middle. The CDR3 is 15 residues long. The germline CDR1 and CDR2 sequences are SGHRS and YFSETQ. The CDR3 DNA is TGCGCCAGCAGCTTGGGTCTAGCAAGACACAATGAGCAGTTCTTC. It yields the protein CASSLGLARHNEQFF.

The V and J genes are TRBV4-3 and TRBJ2-7; TRBD1 matches at 10 bases. Germline assignment: CDR1 LGHNA and CDR2 YSLEER. This CDR3 is built from 13 residues. The trim removed 4 bases at V and 7 bases at J, leaving 4 bases unmatched. CDR3 region: CASSRDRGHEQYF. In nucleotides, the CDR3 is TGCGCCAGCAGCCGCGACAGGGGGCATGAGCAGTACTTC.

This clone was observed a single time. J is TRBJ1-1 and V is TRBV7-2, with TRBD1 matching over 10 bases. The CDR3 has 15 amino acids. Germline V gene sequence: CDR1 SGHTA, CDR2 FQGNSA. J was trimmed by 0 bases and V by 3 bases; bases with no gene match: 1. CDR3 protein: CASSLGQGMNTEAFF. DNA of the CDR3: TGTGCCAGCAGCTTGGGACAGGGGATGAACACTGAAGCTTTCTTT.

The rearrangement uses TRBV30 and TRBJ1-1; D may be TRBD1 (5 bases). This CDR3 region has 15 residues. Trimming removed 2 bases at V and 7 bases at J, with 20 bases between. Germline V gene sequence: CDR1 GTSNPN, CDR2 SVGIG (reference sequence). CDR3 coding DNA: TGTGCCTGGAGTCCCCGGGGGGTTGGGGCAGTTGAAGCTTTCTTT. This translates into CAWSPRGVGAVEAFF.

The V and J genes are TRBV11-3 and TRBJ2-3; 8 nucleotides match TRBD2. In germline, CDR1 is SGHNT, CDR2 YENEEA. The CDR3 covers 16 residues. With V trimmed by 5 bases and J by 2 bases, 9 bases remained unmatched. The CDR3, as DNA: TGTGCCAGCAGCCCTCGGGGTAGCGGGAACACAGATACGCAGTATTTT. Amino acid sequence: CASSPRGSGNTDTQYF.

V is TRBV18 and J is TRBJ1-4; 8 nucleotides line up with TRBD1. This CDR3 is 15 amino acids long. CDR1 is KGHSH, CDR2 LQKENI, per germline. J gave up 8 bases and V 2 bases, and 7 bases lay outside the gene matches. DNA of the CDR3: TGTGCCAGCTCACCAGTAACGGACAGGGTCGAAAAACTGTTTTTT. Its protein is CASSPVTDRVEKLFF.

This clone was seen only once. The chain is built from TRBV5-1 and TRBJ2-5; 14 bases match TRBD2. The DNA end is a closer match to TRBJ2-7, so the J assignment may be wrong. The CDR3 totals 20 residues. Looked up from germline, CDR1 is SGHRS and CDR2 is YFSETQ. DNA for the CDR3: TGCGCCAGCAGCCCGGGACTAGCGGGAGTCATCCGTCAACTCTCCTACGAGCAGTACTTC. This sequence encodes CASSPGLAGVIRQLSYEQYF.

The chain links TRBV5-4 to TRBJ2-7; 9 nucleotides match TRBD2. This CDR3 spans 15 amino acids. The V gene end was trimmed by 0 bases and the J gene end by 6 bases; junction bases not matched to a gene: 7. Per the germline V gene, CDR1 is SGHNT and CDR2 is YYREEE (reference sequence). In nucleotides, the CDR3 is TGTGCCAGCAGCTTGGCCATTAGCGGGGGAGCCGAGCAGTACTTC. This codes for CASSLAISGGAEQYF.

The chain is built from TRBV5-1 and TRBJ1-1, with TRBD1 matching over 9 bases. Trimming at V came to 4 bases and at J to 4 bases, leaving 8 bases not matched to a gene. This CDR3 is built from 15 residues. From germline, CDR1 is SGHRS and CDR2 YFSETQ. CDR3 protein: CASSLGQGKSTEAFF. CDR3 nucleotides: TGCGCCAGCAGCCTGGGACAGGGCAAAAGCACTGAAGCTTTCTTT.

The genes are TRBV5-6 and TRBJ2-7, with 10 positions matching TRBD1. V was clipped by 0 bases and J by 3 bases; unmatched bases: 3. The CDR3 runs to 15 residues. Germline V CDR1 and CDR2: SGHDT, YYEEEE. Here the CDR3 DNA reads TGTGCCAGCAGCTTGGGGTGGACAGGGGGCTACGAGCAGTACTTC. It codes for CASSLGWTGGYEQYF.

This clone was seen more than once but under ten times. The chain's CDR3 is CASLSGPDNEQFF. The CDR3 DNA reads TGTGCCAGCCTAAGCGGGCCCGACAATGAGCAGTTCTTC. V and J are TRBV6-5 and TRBJ2-1, with D tentatively TRBD2 (6 bases). Germline V gene lookup returns CDR1 MNHEY and CDR2 SVGAGI. The V gene lost 8 bases and the J gene lost 5 bases, with 13 bases spanning the gap. The CDR3 length is 13 residues.

The chain is built from TRBV10-3 and TRBJ2-1, with 7 bases lining up with TRBD1. Per germline, CDR1 ENHRY and CDR2 SYGVKD. J was trimmed by 8 bases and V by 2 bases; bases with no gene match: 0. CDR3 length: 12 residues. DNA of the CDR3: TGTGCCATCAGTGAGAGGGGGCATGAGCAGTTCTTC. Translating gives CAISERGHEQFF.

The gene calls are TRBV5-4 and TRBJ2-3; 12 bases map to TRBD2. Germline CDR1 is SGHNT and CDR2 is YYREEE (reference sequence). The CDR3 length is 18 residues. V was clipped by 0 bases and J by 2 bases; unmatched bases: 7. CDR3 amino acids: CASSLGLAGGPVTDTQYF. CDR3 nucleotides: TGTGCCAGCAGCTTGGGGCTAGCGGGAGGGCCAGTCACAGATACGCAGTATTTT.

V gene TRBV6-6 combines with J gene TRBJ2-1, with 9 bases matching TRBD1. CDR1 and CDR2 from the germline V gene are MNHNY and SVGAGI (reference sequence). V trimming: 2 bases; J trimming: 7 bases; junction bases outside the gene matches: 0. The CDR3 is made up of 13 amino acids. CDR3 coding DNA: TGTGCCAGCAGTTACGGGACAGGGAATGAGCAGTTCTTC. Residues: CASSYGTGNEQFF.

The rearrangement uses TRBV5-6 and TRBJ1-5; 11 bases are a match to TRBD1. Germline V gene sequence: CDR1 SGHDT, CDR2 YYEEEE. The CDR3 consists of 15 residues. Trimming cost V 4 bases and J 7 bases; bases outside gene matches: 7. CDR3 sequence reads: CASSPWTGGGQPQHF. For the CDR3, the DNA is TGTGCCAGCAGCCCATGGACAGGGGGCGGGCAGCCCCAGCATTTT. Full variable domain (missing parts from reference TRBV5-6 and TRBJ1-5): DAGVTQSPTHLIKTRGQQVTLRCSPKSGHDTVSWYQQALGQGPQFIFQYYEEEERQRGNFPDRFSGHQFPNYSSELNVNALLLGDSALYLCASSPWTGGGQPQHFGDGTRLSIL.